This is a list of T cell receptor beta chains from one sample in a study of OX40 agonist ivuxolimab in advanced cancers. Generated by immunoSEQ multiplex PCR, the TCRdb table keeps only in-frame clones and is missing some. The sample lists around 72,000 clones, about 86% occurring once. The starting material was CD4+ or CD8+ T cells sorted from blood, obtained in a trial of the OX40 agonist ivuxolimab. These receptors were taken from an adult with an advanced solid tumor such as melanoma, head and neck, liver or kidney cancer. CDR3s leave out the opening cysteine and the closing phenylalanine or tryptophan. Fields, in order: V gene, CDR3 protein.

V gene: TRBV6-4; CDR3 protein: ASSASDLFRSSSYNSPLH
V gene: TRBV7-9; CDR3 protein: ASGGGATEAF
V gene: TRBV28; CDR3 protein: ASTSPGSSYNEQF
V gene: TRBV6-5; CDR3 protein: ASRPASGEKTQY
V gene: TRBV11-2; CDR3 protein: ASSSLLGPPLH
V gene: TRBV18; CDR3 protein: ASSPPRSGGGNTGELF
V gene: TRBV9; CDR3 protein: ASSLGDFQETQY
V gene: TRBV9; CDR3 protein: ASSVGQGLGELF
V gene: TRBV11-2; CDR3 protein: ASTISGGHAEKLF
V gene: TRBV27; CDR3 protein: ASRPQQRGYPGRGNYEQY
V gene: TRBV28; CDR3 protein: ASSTAGNYRWQY
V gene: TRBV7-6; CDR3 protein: ASSLDRGYGYT
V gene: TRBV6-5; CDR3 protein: ASSLGGAEGNTIY
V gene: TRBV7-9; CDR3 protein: ASSARQEAGYT
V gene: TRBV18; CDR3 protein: ASTRSNEKLF
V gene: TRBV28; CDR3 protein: ASSLKQGVRTGELF
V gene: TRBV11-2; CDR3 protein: ASSHPGGTTYEQY
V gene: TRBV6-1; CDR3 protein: ASSVGQGAGTEAF
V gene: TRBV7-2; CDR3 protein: ASSLVLRDRGVNEQY
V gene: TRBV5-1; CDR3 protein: ASSLATYNEQF
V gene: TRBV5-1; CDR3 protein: ASSSQGAEGGYT
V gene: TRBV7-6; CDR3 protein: ASSSSNDALNGYT
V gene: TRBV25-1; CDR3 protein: ASSDLAGGLREQF
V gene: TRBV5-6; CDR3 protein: ASSLIVLADSRSYEQY